What follows are 18 T cell receptor beta chains derived from one specimen sequenced in a study of breast tumors, draining lymph nodes, adjacent tissues (dated by TCRdb to the mid-2010s). The lymph node samples were taken from the axillary draining lymph nodes of breast cancer patients. The receptor library was made with multiplex PCR. Sequencing took place on an Illumina HiSeq 2000. The raw public data were reprocessed by TCRdb itself: fastp quality trimming at Q25, MiXCR clonotype calling, in-frame beta chains only. Each entry merges the rows of one CDR3 protein and shows their most common DNA and genes. In this sample the table shows fewer than 140,000 distinct CDR3 sequences, around 30% of which occur a single time. The top ten clonotypes cover approximately 5% of the sample. The sequencing input was axillary lymph node tissue. The receptors derive from a female donor with breast cancer. Some clones in this sample may be carry-over from other donors' samples.

As concerns this clonotype: A read error may explain this, as a much larger clone is one base away. The chain couples TRBV6-1 to TRBJ1-5; the match to TRBD1 covers 9 bases. The CDR3 sequence is 14 residues long. The germline V gene encodes CDR1 MNHNS and CDR2 SASEGT. Trimming took 5 bases from V and 7 from J; bases not matched to a gene: 6. CDR3 nucleotide sequence: TGTGCCAGCAGTCAAGTGACAGGGGGACAGCCCCAGCATTTT. Its protein product is CASSQVTGGQPQHF.

This clonotype was detected many times. A read error may be the cause here, since a much bigger clone is one base away. This rearrangement joins TRBV7-8 to TRBJ1-6, with 9 bases matching TRBD1. The CDR3 is 18 residues long. Germline V gene data show CDR1 as SGHVS and CDR2 as FQNEAQ. The CDR3: CASRSGGTGTIYNPPLHF. CDR3 bases: TGTGCCAGCAGATCCGGGGGGACAGGGACTATCTATAATCCACCCCTCCACTTT.

This clonotype has a count of ten or more. The chain uses TRBV13 and TRBJ2-5, with TRBD2 matching over 10 bases. The junction had 12 bases not matched to a gene; V was cut back by 5 bases and J by 0 bases. Germline V gives CDR1 PRHDT, CDR2 FYEKMQ (reference sequence). The CDR3 has 18 amino acids. The CDR3 region is CASSPPRTSGLYQETQYF. In nucleotides, the CDR3 is TGTGCCAGCAGCCCGCCCCGGACTAGCGGCCTATACCAAGAGACCCAGTACTTC.

This chain uses TRBV10-2 with TRBJ1-1, with D unclear. Germline V gene lookup returns CDR1 WSHSY and CDR2 SAAADI. V dropped 6 bases and J dropped 0 bases, with 8 bases sitting between them. The CDR3 extends over 13 amino acids. This CDR3 reads CASRETMNTEAFF. The CDR3, as DNA: TGCGCCAGCAGAGAAACAATGAACACTGAAGCTTTCTTT.

This clonotype occurred many times. V is TRBV30 and J is TRBJ2-1, with TRBD1 matching 8 bases. CDR1 is GTSNPN, CDR2 SVGIG, per germline (reference sequence). The CDR3 is made up of 14 amino acids. With 6 bases clipped from V and 5 bases from J, the junction kept 9 bases outside the gene matches. This CDR3 is CACYSRTGHNEQFF. CDR3 DNA sequence: TGTGCCTGTTATTCTCGGACAGGGCACAATGAGCAGTTCTTC.

As for this clonotype: Compared with germline, one end of the junction differs, possibly owing to a read error. This chain connects TRBV15 to TRBJ2-2; a weak D match, TRBD2 (5 bases). The CDR3 is 16 amino acids. CDR1 and CDR2 from the germline V gene are LNHNV and YYDKDF (reference sequence). This CDR3 is CATGRDHTSNTGELLF. The CDR3 DNA sequence: TGTGCCACCGGCAGAGATCACACCTCGAACACCGGGGAGCTGCTTTTT.

This clonotype was found many times. The chain joins TRBV7-3 to TRBJ2-2; 8 nucleotides align to TRBD1. This CDR3 has 14 residues. The V segment lost 6 bases and the J segment 3 bases; nucleotides outside the gene matches: 3. Germline V gene data show CDR1 as SGHTA and CDR2 as FQGTGA. The CDR3 nucleotides read TGTGCCAGCAGGCCGACAGGGGACACCGGGGAGCTGTTTTTT. This translates into CASRPTGDTGELFF.

The sample holds many counts of this clonotype. The chain couples TRBV27 to TRBJ1-6, with 7 bases matching TRBD1. This CDR3 is built from 13 residues. V shed 9 bases, J shed 5 bases, and the junction held 4 bases outside the gene matches. Per the germline V gene, CDR1 is MNHEY and CDR2 is SMNVEV (reference sequence). The CDR3 DNA follows: TGTGCCAGTAAAACAGGGGATAATTCACCCCTCCACTTT. This translates into CASKTGDNSPLHF.

This clonotype was detected many times. This rearrangement joins TRBV7-2 to TRBJ2-1; 7 bases agree with TRBD1. Per germline, CDR1 SGHTA and CDR2 FQGNSA. CDR3 length: 16 residues. V lost 2 bases, J lost 2 bases, and 6 bases stayed unmatched. The CDR3 loop reads CASSLFGQVPYNEQFF. For the CDR3, the DNA is TGTGCCAGCAGCTTATTCGGACAGGTTCCCTACAATGAGCAGTTCTTC.

The J gene is TRBJ2-4, the V gene TRBV28; 11 positions agree with TRBD2. This CDR3 comprises 18 residues. Germline CDR1 reads MDHEN; CDR2 reads SYDVKM. Unmatched junction bases numbered 7, after V lost 2 bases and J lost 1 base. CDR3 coding DNA: TGTGCCAGCAGTTTAGGGCTAGCGGGAGGTCTCGCCAAAAACATTCAGTACTTC. Its translation: CASSLGLAGGLAKNIQYF.

Comments on this clonotype: The conserved phenylalanine or tryptophan is not found at the CDR3 terminus, so this likely reflects a read error. J is TRBJ1-4 and V is TRBV5-4; TRBD1 matches at 8 bases. Germline CDR1 reads SGHNT; CDR2 reads YYREEE (reference sequence). The CDR3 sequence is 14 residues long. The trim removed 4 bases at V and 6 bases at J, leaving 5 bases unmatched. The CDR3 spells CASSTGQDDEKLFV. CDR3 coding DNA: TGTGCCAGCAGCACGGGACAGGATGATGAAAAACTGTTTGTT.

This clonotype was detected only once. One end of the junction does not line up with germline, which may come from a read error. The chain combines TRBV6-2 or TRBV6-3 with TRBJ1-1; 7 bases align to TRBD1. The CDR3 spans 16 residues. Germline values: CDR1 MNHEY, CDR2 SVGEGT. CDR3 region: CAGRRSGTVGLTEAFF. DNA of the CDR3: TGTGCCGGCAGACGGTCCGGGACAGTGGGTCTAACTGAAGCTTTCTTT.

The sample holds one count of this clonotype. A much more abundant neighbour one base away suggests this may be a read error. The V and J genes are TRBV3-1 and TRBJ1-3; D unclear. Trimming removed 4 bases at V and 0 bases at J, with 16 bases between. The CDR3 loop spans 17 amino acids. In germline, CDR1 is LGHDT, CDR2 YNNKEL (reference sequence). Written as DNA, the CDR3 is TGTGCCAGCAGCCGCAGCCCGGCCCCTAGCTCTGGAAACACCATATATTTT. It yields the protein CASSRSPAPSSGNTIYF.

To note about this clonotype: A read error may be the cause here, since a much bigger clone is one base away. The chain joins TRBV5-4 to TRBJ2-1; tentatively, D is TRBD1 (6 bases). Germline-derived CDR1 and CDR2 are SGHNT and YYREEE (reference sequence). The CDR3 is 13 residues long. The V and J ends lost 7 bases and 6 bases respectively, with 14 bases between them. The CDR3 DNA reads as TGTGCCAGCGGCATCACAGGGTCCAATGAGCAGTTCTTC. Translating gives CASGITGSNEQFF.

This clonotype was detected ten times or more. V is TRBV24-1 and J is TRBJ2-5, with 9 bases identical to TRBD2. V dropped 3 bases and J dropped 3; count of bases not matched to a gene: 4. Germline lookup yields CDR1 KGHDR and CDR2 SFDVKD. This CDR3 region has 15 residues. CDR3 coding DNA: TGTGCCACCAGTGATGGTCTAGCGGGAAAAGAGACCCAGTACTTC. This encodes CATSDGLAGKETQYF.

The table lists this clonotype with many counts. This CDR3 is CAWSIGSGLADTQYF. CDR3 sequence (DNA): TGTGCCTGGAGTATCGGGAGCGGCCTCGCAGATACGCAGTATTTT. The gene calls are TRBV30 and TRBJ2-3; perhaps TRBD2 as D (6 bases). CDR3 length equals 15 residues. Germline V lookup: CDR1 GTSNPN, CDR2 SVGIG (reference sequence). The V gene lost 2 bases and the J gene lost 4 bases, with 16 bases spanning the gap.

This clonotype has at least ten counts. This chain links TRBV24-1 with TRBJ2-1; 8 bases are shared with TRBD1. The CDR3 has 15 residues. V dropped 5 bases and J dropped 4; count of bases not matched to a gene: 6. Germline CDR1 and CDR2: KGHDR and SFDVKD. The CDR3 nucleotides read TGTGCCACCAGTGTCAGGGGGCTTAATTACAATGAGCAGTTCTTC. Amino acids: CATSVRGLNYNEQFF.

A remark on this clonotype: One base away lies a much larger clone, so this may be a sequencing read error. The J gene is TRBJ1-2, the V gene TRBV27, with unresolved D. Germline V CDR1 and CDR2: MNHEY, SMNVEV (reference sequence). V lost 0 bases and J lost 7, with 12 bases in between. CDR3 size: 14 residues. CDR3 in amino acids: CASSLSYCSGGYTF. CDR3 nucleotide sequence: TGTGCCAGCAGTTTATCATACTGCTCCGGTGGCTACACCTTC.